The 26 T cell receptor beta chains listed next were all sequenced from one sample in a study of T cell responses to AZD1222 COVID-19 vaccine (TCRdb year 2021). Receptor libraries were prepared by the immunoSEQ multiplex PCR assay. The clones in this table, taken by TCRdb from immuneACCESS, are in-frame only. Not every clone is retained; where verified, under half of the shortfall comes from an unresolved V gene, and the cause of the rest is unknown. This sample holds around 120,000 clones; approximately 82% were observed only once. The leading ten clones occupy around 27% of the sample. The time point label of this sample denotes: about 28 days (+/-7) after the second vaccine dose. The sample was peripheral blood, taken 28 days after the second AZD1222 dose. The receptors were sampled from an adult who received the AZD1222 COVID-19 vaccine.

V is TRBV3-1 (or the pseudogene TRBV3-2) and J is TRBJ2-3; TRBD2 aligns across 9 bases. From germline, CDR1 is LGHDT and CDR2 YNNKEL (reference sequence). V was clipped by 6 bases and J by 2 bases; unmatched bases: 9. This CDR3 region has 16 residues. CDR3 coding DNA: TGTGCCAGCAGTCTTGTACAGCGGGGGGACACAGATACGCAGTATTTT. Protein product: CASSLVQRGDTDTQYF.

In its sample, this clone was seen many times. The gene calls are TRBV27 and TRBJ2-3, with D possibly matching TRBD1 (5 bases). This CDR3 is built from 12 residues. Looked up from germline, CDR1 is MNHEY and CDR2 is SMNVEV (reference sequence). With 11 bases removed from V and 4 bases from J, the gap between germline ends came to 13 bases. For the CDR3, the DNA is TGTGCCCCAAGGGGTACCGCAGATACGCAGTATTTT. Translating gives CAPRGTADTQYF.

This rearrangement joins TRBV7-9 to TRBJ1-3, with no clear D. The CDR3 has 14 amino acids. Germline CDR1 is SEHNR and CDR2 is FQNEAQ (reference sequence). V lost 5 bases, J lost 0 bases, and 8 bases lay in between. In DNA form, the CDR3 reads TGTGCCAGCAGCCCTGAACTCTCTGGAAACACCATATATTTT. Its translation: CASSPELSGNTIYF.

The V and J genes are TRBV9 and TRBJ2-7, with D perhaps assigned TRBD1 or TRBD2 (5 bases each). There are 14 residues in the CDR3. The V gene's germline CDR1 is SGDLS and CDR2 YYNGEE. V lost 1 base to trimming and J lost 2 bases, with 10 bases between them. This CDR3 is CASSVRGDPYEQYF. The CDR3 nucleotides read TGTGCCAGCAGCGTAAGAGGGGACCCCTACGAGCAGTACTTC. Combining the CDR3 with reference TRBV9 and TRBJ2-7 gives the whole variable domain DSGVTQTPKHLITATGQRVTLRCSPRSGDLSVYWYQQSLDQGLQFLIQYYNGEERAKGNILERFSAQQFPDLHSELNLSSLELGDSALYFCASSVRGDPYEQYFGPGTRLTVT.

A word on this clone: Other DNA sequences in the same sample also yield this CDR3. The chain recombines TRBV11-2 with TRBJ2-5; D is undetermined. CDR1 is SGHAT and CDR2 is FQNNGV in the germline V gene. Between the trimmed V and J ends, which lost 2 bases and 2 bases, there was a span of 6 bases. This CDR3 region has 13 residues. As DNA, the CDR3 is TGTGCCAGCAGCTTAAGCCATCAAGAGACCCAGTACTTC. Amino acids: CASSLSHQETQYF.

This clone has more than one count but fewer than ten. V gene TRBV18 combines with J gene TRBJ2-2; TRBD2 agrees at 13 bases. The germline V gene has CDR1 KGHSH and CDR2 LQKENI. V dropped 1 base and J dropped 6; count of bases not matched to a gene: 14. The CDR3 covers 20 residues. This CDR3 is CASSPRRMGLAGKVAGELFF. CDR3 DNA sequence: TGTGCCAGCTCACCACGCCGAATGGGACTAGCGGGGAAGGTGGCCGGGGAGCTGTTTTTT.

The chain carries TRBV3-1 (or the pseudogene TRBV3-2) and TRBJ1-2; 8 positions agree with TRBD1. Unmatched junction bases numbered 7, after V lost 2 bases and J lost 8 bases. The CDR3 length is 14 residues. Germline lookup yields CDR1 LGHDT and CDR2 YNNKEL (reference sequence). The chain's CDR3 is CASSQTRTGFGYTF. CDR3 bases: TGTGCCAGCAGCCAAACAAGGACAGGGTTCGGCTACACCTTC.

The rearrangement uses TRBV3-1 (or the pseudogene TRBV3-2) and TRBJ2-4; D unresolved. Germline values: CDR1 LGHDT, CDR2 YNNKEL (reference sequence). V lost 1 base and J 0 bases, leaving 7 bases between the germline ends. CDR3 length equals 15 residues. This CDR3 reads CASSQVSLAKNIQYF. Here the CDR3 DNA reads TGTGCCAGCAGCCAAGTTTCCCTAGCCAAAAACATTCAGTACTTC.

This chain links TRBV29-1 with TRBJ2-1, with 7 bases lining up with TRBD2. V shed 4 bases and J 2 bases; nucleotides not matched to a gene: 5. Germline V gene sequence: CDR1 SQVTM, CDR2 ANQGSEA. This CDR3 is 14 amino acids long. This CDR3 is CSVVHRGAYNEQFF. The CDR3 DNA follows: TGCAGCGTTGTTCATCGGGGGGCCTACAATGAGCAGTTCTTC.

The CDR3 DNA is TGTGCCAGCAGCGGCGAAGACAGGGAAGCTTTCTTT. Amino acids: CASSGEDREAFF. The V gene is TRBV9, the J gene TRBJ1-1, with D possibly matching TRBD1 (6 bases). The germline V gene encodes CDR1 SGDLS and CDR2 YYNGEE. This CDR3 contains 12 residues. Between the trimmed V and J ends, which lost 3 bases and 8 bases, there was a span of 11 bases. Complete variable domain (other parts from reference TRBV9 and TRBJ1-1): DSGVTQTPKHLITATGQRVTLRCSPRSGDLSVYWYQQSLDQGLQFLIQYYNGEERAKGNILERFSAQQFPDLHSELNLSSLELGDSALYFCASSGEDREAFFGQGTRLTVV.

This clone appeared once. The chain carries TRBV4-2 and TRBJ2-7; D possibly matches TRBD1 or TRBD2 (5 bases each). Germline CDR1 reads LGHNA; CDR2 reads YNFKEQ. Trimming took off 2 bases at V and 0 bases at J, with 17 bases between the two ends. The CDR3 has 17 residues. CDR3 region: CASSQQGVGPYSYEQYF. CDR3 DNA sequence: TGTGCCAGCAGCCAACAGGGAGTAGGGCCCTACTCCTACGAGCAGTACTTC.

V and J are TRBV5-1 and TRBJ1-1, with unresolved D. Germline lookup yields CDR1 SGHRS and CDR2 YFSETQ. The CDR3 runs to 14 residues. Trimming cost V 3 bases and J 0 bases, with 9 bases left between them. As DNA, the CDR3 is TGCGCCAGCAGCTCTGGGAGCATGAACACTGAAGCTTTCTTT. Residues: CASSSGSMNTEAFF.

The rearrangement uses TRBV28 and TRBJ1-2; D unclear. There are 14 residues in the CDR3. V lost 2 bases, J lost 5 bases, and 12 bases lay in between. CDR1 MDHEN and CDR2 SYDVKM come from the germline V gene. CDR3 nucleotides: TGTGCCAGCAGTTTAGGCATCAGTATTTATGGCTACACCTTC. This gives the protein CASSLGISIYGYTF.

The chain recombines TRBV3-1 (or the pseudogene TRBV3-2) with TRBJ2-3; tentatively, D is TRBD2 (5 bases). Trimming removed 0 bases from V and 6 bases from J, with 22 bases in between. The CDR3 has 18 amino acids. Per the germline V gene, CDR1 is LGHDT and CDR2 is YNNKEL (reference sequence). The CDR3 loop is CASSQDGLGYRRSDTQYF. The DNA of the CDR3 is TGTGCCAGCAGCCAAGATGGACTCGGCTATCGTCGGTCTGATACGCAGTATTTT.

J is TRBJ2-5 and V is TRBV5-4, with a tentative D call TRBD1 (6 bases). V was clipped by 6 bases and J by 2 bases, with 14 bases between them. The CDR3 spans 14 residues. Germline-derived CDR1 and CDR2 are SGHNT and YYREEE (reference sequence). Here the CDR3 DNA reads TGTGCCAGCACCCGGGCAGGGGTTCAAGAGACCCAGTACTTC. This gives the protein CASTRAGVQETQYF. Together with reference TRBV5-4 and TRBJ2-5, the CDR3 gives the full variable domain: ETGVTQSPTHLIKTRGQQVTLRCSSQSGHNTVSWYQQALGQGPQFIFQYYREEENGRGNFPPRFSGLQFPNYSSELNVNALELDDSALYLCASTRAGVQETQYFGPGTRLLVL.

The chain uses TRBV24-1 and TRBJ2-7; 7 bases line up with TRBD1. The CDR3 covers 14 residues. V was pared by 5 bases and J by 3 bases, with 6 bases of the junction left unmatched. Germline-derived CDR1 and CDR2 are KGHDR and SFDVKD. In DNA, the CDR3 is TGTGCCACCAGTGCTGGGACAGCACACTACGAGCAGTACTTC. The encoded protein is CATSAGTAHYEQYF.

In this sample, this clone turned up once. The V and J genes are TRBV11-2 and TRBJ2-3; D remains unclear. Germline lookup yields CDR1 SGHAT and CDR2 FQNNGV. Deletions cut 2 bases from V and 5 bases from J, with 8 bases between. The length of the CDR3 is 13 residues. CDR3 bases: TGTGCCAGCAGCTTAATTGCCCGAGATACGCAGTATTTT. It specifies CASSLIARDTQYF.

The gene calls are TRBV7-2 and TRBJ1-3; D is perhaps TRBD1 (6 bases). Trimming took 5 bases from V and 4 from J, leaving 15 bases between them. Germline-derived CDR1 and CDR2 are SGHTA and FQGNSA. The CDR3 has 15 residues. As DNA, the CDR3 is TGTGCCAGCAGCATAGGGGGTAGGACCGGAAACACCATATATTTT. This encodes CASSIGGRTGNTIYF.

The chain joins TRBV9 to TRBJ1-3; no definite D call. V dropped 0 bases and J dropped 0 bases, with 16 bases sitting between them. This CDR3 has 18 residues. Germline V gene lookup returns CDR1 SGDLS and CDR2 YYNGEE. The DNA for the CDR3 is TGTGCCAGCAGCGTAGATGGGGTGAAGGAAAGCTCTGGAAACACCATATATTTT. This gives the protein CASSVDGVKESSGNTIYF.

This chain links TRBV28 with TRBJ2-5, with no clear D. Trimming took off 6 bases at V and 5 bases at J, with 16 bases between the two ends. CDR1 MDHEN and CDR2 SYDVKM come from the germline V gene. This CDR3 has 14 residues. CDR3 in DNA: TGTGCCAGCAGCCCTATACTCGAATCGGAGACCCAGTACTTC. Amino acids: CASSPILESETQYF. Supplemented by reference TRBV28 and TRBJ2-5, the full variable domain reads DVKVTQSSRYLVKRTGEKVFLECVQDMDHENMFWYRQDPGLGLRLIYFSYDVKMKEKGDIPEGYSVSREKKERFSLILESASTNQTSMYLCASSPILESETQYFGPGTRLLVL.

The chain has TRBV19 and TRBJ2-1; either TRBD1 or TRBD2 may fit D (5 bases each). The CDR3 consists of 17 residues. Trimming removed 5 bases at V and 4 bases at J, with 21 bases between. Germline lookup yields CDR1 LNHDA and CDR2 SQIVND (reference sequence). The CDR3 loop reads CASSPGTYRTLYNEQFF. CDR3 DNA: TGTGCCAGTAGTCCAGGGACCTACCGTACACTTTACAATGAGCAGTTCTTC. Supplemented by reference TRBV19 and TRBJ2-1, the full variable domain reads DGGITQSPKYLFRKEGQNVTLSCEQNLNHDAMYWYRQDPGQGLRLIYYSQIVNDFQKGDIAEGYSVSREKKESFPLTVTSAQKNPTAFYLCASSPGTYRTLYNEQFFGPGTRLTVL.

V gene TRBV5-6 combines with J gene TRBJ1-3; D is ambiguous. This CDR3 has 15 amino acids. V gave up 2 bases and J gave up 0 bases, with 9 bases separating them. Per the germline V gene, CDR1 is SGHDT and CDR2 is YYEEEE. The CDR3 region has the DNA TGTGCCAGCAGCTTACGGTCCCTCTCTGGAAACACCATATATTTT. Its protein is CASSLRSLSGNTIYF.

This clone has only a few counts. The V gene is TRBV10-3, the J gene TRBJ1-2; D uncertain. Per germline, CDR1 ENHRY and CDR2 SYGVKD. V was pared by 0 bases and J by 6 bases, with 14 bases between. CDR3 length: 15 residues. In DNA, the CDR3 is TGTGCCATCAGTGAGTCGTACGGGCGGAGCAATGGCTACACCTTC. Amino acids: CAISESYGRSNGYTF.

This chain links TRBV7-9 with TRBJ1-6, with TRBD1 matching 8 bases. V trimming: 4 bases; J trimming: 1 base; junction bases outside the gene matches: 9. Germline assignment: CDR1 SEHNR and CDR2 FQNEAQ (reference sequence). This CDR3 has 18 residues. The CDR3 DNA is TGTGCCAGCAGCTCGACAGGGGAGAGGGGTTCCTATAATTCACCCCTCCACTTT. This translates into CASSSTGERGSYNSPLHF.

The chain carries TRBV18 and TRBJ1-4; TRBD1 aligns across 8 bases. The germline V gene has CDR1 KGHSH and CDR2 LQKENI. Unmatched junction bases numbered 7, after V lost 3 bases and J lost 7 bases. The CDR3 extends over 15 amino acids. The CDR3 is CASSPSWDRFEKLFF. CDR3 bases: TGTGCCAGCTCACCGTCTTGGGACAGGTTTGAAAAACTGTTTTTT.

This clone has a handful of counts. The gene calls are TRBV7-9 and TRBJ2-2; TRBD1 matches at 7 bases. Germline V lookup: CDR1 SEHNR, CDR2 FQNEAQ (reference sequence). V lost 5 bases to trimming and J lost 3 bases; unmatched junction nucleotides: 3. CDR3 size: 14 residues. The CDR3 nucleotides read TGTGCCAGCAGCGCTACAGGGGACACCGGGGAGCTGTTTTTT. Translating it yields CASSATGDTGELFF.